The rows below give T cell receptor beta chains drawn from one sample of a study of cytomegalovirus exposure and HLA in healthy donors. Libraries were prepared by immunoSEQ multiplex PCR; TCRdb keeps only in-frame clonotypes and omits some of them. The sample has about 120,000 clones; around 74% are singletons. The material sequenced was PBMCs. The source is a man in his 60s in good health and CMV-seropositive. The CDR3 runs from the conserved cysteine through the conserved F or W. A D gene is named only where the DNA matches it firmly. Clone size is stated in some rows and not others, as once, few, many or a class when expanded.

TRBV5-4,TRBD2,19,TRBJ2-6,-,CASSLRPGLGFSGANGLTF,TGTGCCAGCAGCTTGCGTCCGGGACTAGGATTTTCTGGGGCCAACGGCCTGACTTTC
TRBV10-3,-,15,TRBJ2-6,-,CAMGSLSSGANVLTF,TGTGCCATGGGCTCCCTGAGCTCTGGGGCCAACGTCCTGACTTTC
TRBV30,TRBD2,15,TRBJ2-1,-,CAWIGKREGDNEQFF,TGTGCCTGGATAGGCAAGCGGGAGGGGGACAATGAGCAGTTCTTC
TRBV6-1,-,16,TRBJ2-6,-,CASSGGQTSGANVLTF,TGTGCCAGCAGTGGAGGACAGACCTCTGGGGCCAACGTCCTGACTTTC
TRBV7-9,TRBD2,18,TRBJ2-7,-,CASSSGTSGRSGVLEQYF,TGTGCCAGCAGCTCGGGGACTAGCGGGAGGAGCGGGGTCCTCGAGCAGTACTTC
TRBV15,-,12,TRBJ2-5,-,CANQGCAGTQYF,TGTGCCAACCAGGGCTGCGCAGGGACCCAGTACTTC
TRBV9,TRBD1,15,TRBJ1-4,few,CASSVRDRRNEKLFF,TGTGCCAGCAGCGTGCGGGACAGGCGGAATGAAAAACTGTTTTTT
TRBV2,TRBD2,16,TRBJ2-5,-,CASRKGLAGGGETQYF,TGTGCCAGCAGGAAGGGACTAGCGGGGGGTGGAGAGACCCAGTACTTC
TRBV5-1,TRBD1,16,TRBJ1-2,-,CASSRTGATGDRGYTF,TGCGCCAGCAGCCGCACAGGGGCAACAGGGGATCGTGGCTACACCTTC
TRBV6-1,-,14,TRBJ2-7,-,CASSDAGKTYEQYF,TGTGCCAGCAGTGACGCAGGGAAGACCTACGAGCAGTACTTC
TRBV4-1,TRBD1,15,TRBJ2-5,few,CASSHAGQGAETQYF,TGCGCCAGCAGCCATGCCGGACAGGGCGCAGAGACCCAGTACTTC
TRBV5-1,-,14,TRBJ1-4,few,CASSLERRGEKLFF,TGCGCCAGCAGCTTGGAAAGAAGGGGGGAAAAACTGTTTTTT
TRBV5-6,-,12,TRBJ2-7,once,CASSLGTYEQYF,TGTGCCAGCAGCTTGGGTACCTACGAGCAGTACTTC
TRBV28,-,13,TRBJ1-2,-,CASSLWGADGYTF,TGTGCCAGCAGTTTATGGGGGGCCGATGGCTACACCTTC
TRBV7-9,TRBD1,14,TRBJ1-2,-,CSSSSGTATAGYTF,TGTTCCAGCAGCTCCGGGACAGCCACGGCTGGCTACACCTTC
TRBV27,-,14,TRBJ2-7,-,CASSLKGYSYEQYF,TGTGCCAGCAGTTTGAAGGGGTACTCCTACGAGCAGTACTTC
TRBV5-1,TRBD1,14,TRBJ2-7,-,CASRSGTATYEQYF,TGCGCCAGCAGATCCGGGACAGCAACCTACGAGCAGTACTTC
TRBV19,-,14,TRBJ1-5,-,CASSRTVVNQPQHF,TGTGCCAGTAGTAGGACAGTCGTTAATCAGCCCCAGCATTTT
TRBV9,TRBD1,19,TRBJ1-3,-,CASSGTRDRGLFSRNTIYF,TGTGCCAGCAGCGGTACCCGGGACAGGGGGCTATTTTCAAGAAACACCATATATTTT
TRBV5-4,TRBD1,15,TRBJ2-3,-,CASSPGQGGPDTQYF,TGTGCCAGCAGCCCCGGACAGGGGGGCCCAGATACGCAGTATTTT
TRBV2,-,13,TRBJ1-2,-,CASSPESRGGYTF,TGTGCCAGCAGTCCCGAATCGAGGGGGGGCTACACCTTC
TRBV2,TRBD1,15,TRBJ2-3,-,CAGVRDRGLSDTQYF,TGTGCCGGAGTCCGGGACAGGGGGCTCTCAGATACGCAGTATTTT
TRBV7-2,-,14,TRBJ2-5,-,CASSLVTGPETQYF,TGTGCCAGCAGCTTAGTAACAGGGCCCGAGACCCAGTACTTC
TRBV9,TRBD1,15,TRBJ1-4,-,CASSTGQAGNEKLFF,TGTGCCAGCAGCACAGGACAGGCGGGTAATGAAAAACTGTTTTTT
TRBV18,-,15,TRBJ2-7,-,CASSPRQSGSYEQYF,TGTGCCAGCTCACCGAGACAGTCAGGGTCGTACGAGCAGTACTTC
TRBV5-6,TRBD1,15,TRBJ2-7,-,CASSFEAGGSYEQYF,TGTGCCAGCAGCTTTGAGGCAGGGGGCTCCTACGAGCAGTACTTC
TRBV18,-,14,TRBJ2-3,-,CASSPPRSTDTQYF,TGTGCCAGCTCACCACCGAGAAGCACAGATACGCAGTATTTT
TRBV6-1,-,15,TRBJ2-2,few,CASSEFGGNTGELFF,TGTGCCAGCAGTGAATTTGGGGGCAACACCGGGGAGCTGTTTTTT
TRBV7-8,TRBD1,14,TRBJ1-3,few,CASSPRGSGNTIYF,TGTGCCAGCAGCCCCAGGGGGAGTGGAAACACCATATATTTT
TRBV5-1,-,16,TRBJ1-1,-,CASSSTPTGLNTEAFF,TGCGCCAGCAGCTCCACGCCGACAGGATTGAACACTGAAGCTTTCTTT
TRBV9,-,12,TRBJ2-1,-,CASNGGQNEQFF,TGTGCCAGCAACGGGGGGCAGAATGAGCAGTTCTTC
TRBV4-1,-,16,TRBJ1-5,-,CASSQDMRSSNQPQHF,TGCGCCAGCAGCCAAGATATGCGTAGTAGCAATCAGCCCCAGCATTTT
TRBV5-1,-,14,TRBJ2-3,-,CASGGVEVVDTQYF,TGCGCCAGCGGAGGGGTGGAGGTGGTAGATACGCAGTATTTT
TRBV7-9,-,14,TRBJ1-4,-,CASSLAGDTEKLFF,TGTGCCAGCAGCTTAGCTGGGGACACGGAAAAACTGTTTTTT
TRBV5-1,-,12,TRBJ1-1,-,CASSAGTQEAFF,TGCGCCAGCAGCGCCGGGACACAAGAAGCTTTCTTT
TRBV5-6,TRBD1,15,TRBJ2-3,-,CASSRRTGVTDTQYF,TGTGCCAGCAGCAGAAGGACAGGGGTCACAGATACGCAGTATTTT
TRBV18,TRBD2,16,TRBJ2-7,-,CASSPGLLAATYEQYF,TGTGCCAGCTCACCAGGGCTACTAGCGGCAACCTACGAGCAGTACTTC
TRBV28,-,15,TRBJ2-1,-,CASKRLGRGKDEQFF,TGTGCCAGCAAGAGACTAGGACGAGGAAAGGATGAGCAGTTCTTC
TRBV2,-,17,TRBJ2-3,-,CASSEAWGVPSRDTQYF,TGTGCCAGCAGTGAAGCGTGGGGGGTCCCTTCTCGGGATACGCAGTATTTT
TRBV30,TRBD2,16,TRBJ2-5,-,CAWSGAGAGGRETQYF,TGTGCCTGGAGTGGGGCTGGAGCGGGGGGGCGAGAGACCCAGTACTTC
TRBV7-2,TRBD2,16,TRBJ2-5,-,CASSSGLHLFQETQYF,TGTGCCAGCAGCTCGGGACTACATCTTTTCCAAGAGACCCAGTACTTC
TRBV2,-,14,TRBJ1-5,-,CASSDRDHNQPQHF,TGTGCCAGCAGTGATCGGGATCACAATCAGCCCCAGCATTTT
TRBV18,TRBD1,16,TRBJ1-1,-,CASSPRAGGRNTEAFF,TGTGCCAGCTCACCAAGGGCAGGGGGTAGGAACACTGAAGCTTTCTTT
TRBV30,-,14,TRBJ1-2,-,CAWAQWGGRSGYTF,TGTGCCTGGGCCCAATGGGGGGGAAGAAGTGGCTACACCTTC
TRBV6-4,TRBD1,15,TRBJ1-6,-,CASSVGTAYNSPLHF,TGTGCCAGCAGTGTCGGGACAGCTTATAATTCACCCCTCCACTTT
TRBV28,-,15,TRBJ1-5,-,CASSPRTDSNQPQHF,TGTGCCAGCAGTCCCAGGACAGATAGCAATCAGCCCCAGCATTTT
TRBV2,-,16,TRBJ2-6,-,CASSTRAGSGANVLTF,TGTGCCAGCAGCACGAGGGCCGGCTCTGGGGCCAACGTCCTGACTTTC
TRBV5-1,-,12,TRBJ2-1,few,CASSLARLASVF,TGTGCCAGCAGCTTGGCGAGGTTAGCCTCCGTCTTC
TRBV7-6,TRBD1,14,TRBJ2-7,-,CASSSGQAPYEQYF,TGTGCCAGCAGCTCGGGACAGGCTCCCTACGAGCAGTACTTC
TRBV6-5,-,14,TRBJ2-7,-,CASRRGGNSYEQYF,TGTGCCAGCAGAAGGGGGGGCAACTCCTACGAGCAGTACTTC
TRBV30,-,11,TRBJ2-7,-,CAARVAWEQYF,TGTGCTGCCCGGGTGGCTTGGGAGCAGTACTTC
TRBV5-4,TRBD1,15,TRBJ2-2,-,CASSFDRGRIGELFF,TGTGCCAGCAGCTTTGACAGGGGGCGCATCGGGGAGCTGTTTTTT
TRBV5-1,-,15,TRBJ1-3,-,CASRPSTGSGNTIYF,TGCGCCAGCAGACCGTCGACAGGTTCTGGAAACACCATATATTTT
TRBV7-9,TRBD1,14,TRBJ1-1,-,CASSRDRGREEAFF,TGTGCCAGCAGCCGAGACAGGGGGCGTGAAGAAGCTTTCTTT